This TCR beta chain came from a study of blood T cell repertoires in COVID-19. The CDR3 consists of 17 residues. The germline V gene encodes CDR1 SEHNR and CDR2 FQNEAQ (reference sequence). V was shortened by 3 bases and J by 1 base, with 16 bases between the two germline ends. Data came from immunoSEQ multiplex PCR; TCRdb stores just in-frame clones and leaves some out. Of some 250,000 clones detected, roughly 90% appear once; the ten largest clones hold less than 15%. The sequenced sample was peripheral blood. The clonotype comes from a woman younger than 45 with COVID-19, enrolled during active disease. The rearrangement joins TRBV7-9 to TRBJ2-1; perhaps TRBD1 as D (6 bases). Here the CDR3 DNA reads TGTGCCAGCAGCTTTGCAGGGGCCCTCTTATCCTACAATGAGCAGTTCTTC. Its translation: CASSFAGALLSYNEQFF.